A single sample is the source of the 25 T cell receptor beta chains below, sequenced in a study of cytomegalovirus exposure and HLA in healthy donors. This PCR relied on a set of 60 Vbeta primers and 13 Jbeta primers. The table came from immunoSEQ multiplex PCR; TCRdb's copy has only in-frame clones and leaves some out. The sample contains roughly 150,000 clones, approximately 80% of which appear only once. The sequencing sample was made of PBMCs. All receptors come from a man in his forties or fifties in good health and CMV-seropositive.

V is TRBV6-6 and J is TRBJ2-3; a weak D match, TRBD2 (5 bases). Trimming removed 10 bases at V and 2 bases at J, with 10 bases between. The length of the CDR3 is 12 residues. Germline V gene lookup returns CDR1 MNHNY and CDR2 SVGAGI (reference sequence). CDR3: CATGKNTDTQYF. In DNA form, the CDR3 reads TGTGCCACCGGGAAGAACACAGATACGCAGTATTTT.

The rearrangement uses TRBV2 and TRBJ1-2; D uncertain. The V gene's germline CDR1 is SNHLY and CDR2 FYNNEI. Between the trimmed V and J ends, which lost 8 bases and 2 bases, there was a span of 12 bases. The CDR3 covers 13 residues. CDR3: CASPPVENYGYTF. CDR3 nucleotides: TGTGCCAGCCCCCCGGTGGAGAACTATGGCTACACCTTC.

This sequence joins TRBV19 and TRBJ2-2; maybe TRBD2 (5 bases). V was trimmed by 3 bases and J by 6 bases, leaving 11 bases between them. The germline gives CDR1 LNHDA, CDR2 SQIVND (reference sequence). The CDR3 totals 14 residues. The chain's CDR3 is CASSIQPGAGELFF. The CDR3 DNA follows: TGTGCCAGTAGTATCCAACCCGGGGCCGGGGAGCTGTTTTTT.

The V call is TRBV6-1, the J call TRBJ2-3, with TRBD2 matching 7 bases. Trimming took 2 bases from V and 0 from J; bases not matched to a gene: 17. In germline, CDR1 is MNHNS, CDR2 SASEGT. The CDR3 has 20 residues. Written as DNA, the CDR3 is TGTGCCAGCAGTGAACACTCACGGTCAGCGGGGCCCTATAGCACAGATACGCAGTATTTT. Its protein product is CASSEHSRSAGPYSTDTQYF.

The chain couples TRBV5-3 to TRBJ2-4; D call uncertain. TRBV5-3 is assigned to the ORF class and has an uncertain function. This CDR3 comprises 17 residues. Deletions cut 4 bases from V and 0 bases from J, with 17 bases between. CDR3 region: CARSTSPENLAKNIQYF. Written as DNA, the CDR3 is TGTGCCAGAAGCACCTCTCCAGAAAACCTAGCCAAAAACATTCAGTACTTC.

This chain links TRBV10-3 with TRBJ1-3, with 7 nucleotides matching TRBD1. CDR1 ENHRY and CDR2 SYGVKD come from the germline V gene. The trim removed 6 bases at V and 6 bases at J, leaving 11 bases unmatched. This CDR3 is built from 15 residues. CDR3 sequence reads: CAIRTGTALQNTIYF. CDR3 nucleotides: TGTGCCATCAGGACCGGGACAGCTCTGCAAAACACCATATATTTT.

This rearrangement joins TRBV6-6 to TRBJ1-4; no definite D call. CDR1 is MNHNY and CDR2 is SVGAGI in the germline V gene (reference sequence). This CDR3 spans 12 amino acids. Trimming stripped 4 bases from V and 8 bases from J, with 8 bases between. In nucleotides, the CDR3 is TGTGCCAGCAGTTCCCTACAGGAAAAACTGTTTTTT. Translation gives CASSSLQEKLFF.

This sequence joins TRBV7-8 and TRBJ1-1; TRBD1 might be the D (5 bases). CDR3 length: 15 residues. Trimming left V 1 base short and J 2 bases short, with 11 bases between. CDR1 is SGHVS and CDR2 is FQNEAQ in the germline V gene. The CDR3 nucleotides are TGTGCCAGCAGCTTAGAGGCACAGGTAAACACTGAAGCTTTCTTT. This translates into CASSLEAQVNTEAFF.

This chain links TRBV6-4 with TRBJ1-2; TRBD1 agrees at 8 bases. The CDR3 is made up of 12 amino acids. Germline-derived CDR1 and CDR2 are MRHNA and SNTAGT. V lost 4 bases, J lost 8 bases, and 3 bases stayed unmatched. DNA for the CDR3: TGTGCCAGCAGTGCGGCAGGGGGCGGCTACACCTTC. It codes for CASSAAGGGYTF.

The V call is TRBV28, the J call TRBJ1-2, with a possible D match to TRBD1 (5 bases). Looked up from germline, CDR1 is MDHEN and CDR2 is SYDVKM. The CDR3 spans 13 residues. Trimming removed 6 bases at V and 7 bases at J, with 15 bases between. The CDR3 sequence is CASRRQPGGGYTF. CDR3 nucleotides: TGTGCCAGCAGGCGACAACCGGGGGGTGGCTACACCTTC.

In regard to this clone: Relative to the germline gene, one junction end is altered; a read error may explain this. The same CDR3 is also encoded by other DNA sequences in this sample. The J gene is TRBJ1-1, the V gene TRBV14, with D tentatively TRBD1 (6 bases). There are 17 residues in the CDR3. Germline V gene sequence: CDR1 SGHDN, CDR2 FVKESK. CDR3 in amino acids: CASSQRRARGLNTEAFF. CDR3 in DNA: TGTGCCAGCAGCCAAAGGAGAGCCAGGGGCTTGAACACTGAAGCCTTCTTT.

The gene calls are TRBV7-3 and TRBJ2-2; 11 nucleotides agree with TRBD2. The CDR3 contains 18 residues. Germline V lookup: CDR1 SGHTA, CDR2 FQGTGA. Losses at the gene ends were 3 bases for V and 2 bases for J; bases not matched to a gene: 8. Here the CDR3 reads CASSLSSGGLVNTGELFF. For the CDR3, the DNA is TGTGCCAGCAGCTTGTCTAGCGGGGGGCTCGTCAACACCGGGGAGCTGTTTTTT.

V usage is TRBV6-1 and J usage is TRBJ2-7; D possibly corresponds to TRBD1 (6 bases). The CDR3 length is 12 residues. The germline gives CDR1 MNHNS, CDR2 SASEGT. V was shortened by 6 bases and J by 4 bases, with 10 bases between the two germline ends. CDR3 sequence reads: CASRGDMYEQYF. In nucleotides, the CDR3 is TGTGCCAGCAGGGGGGACATGTACGAGCAGTACTTC.

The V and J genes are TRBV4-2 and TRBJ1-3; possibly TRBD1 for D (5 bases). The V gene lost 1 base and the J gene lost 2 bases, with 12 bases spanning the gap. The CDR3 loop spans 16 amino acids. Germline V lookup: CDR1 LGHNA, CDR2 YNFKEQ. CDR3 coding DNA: TGTGCCAGCAGCCAAGCCCCTGGCAGGGCTGGAAACACCATATATTTT. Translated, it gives CASSQAPGRAGNTIYF.

CDR3 sequence (DNA): TGTGCCATGAGGCCGGATTTCTACGAGCAGTACTTC. It translates to CAMRPDFYEQYF. The chain carries TRBV19 and TRBJ2-7; D is ambiguous. Deletions cut 10 bases from V and 3 bases from J, with 13 bases between. The CDR3 extends over 12 amino acids. CDR1 is LNHDA, CDR2 SQIVND, per germline (reference sequence).

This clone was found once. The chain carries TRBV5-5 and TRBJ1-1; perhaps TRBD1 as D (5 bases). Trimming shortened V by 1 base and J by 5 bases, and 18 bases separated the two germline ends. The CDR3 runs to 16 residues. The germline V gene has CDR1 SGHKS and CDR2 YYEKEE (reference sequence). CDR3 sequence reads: CASSLTGVPLGTEAFF. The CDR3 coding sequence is TGTGCCAGCAGCTTGACGGGGGTCCCGCTCGGAACTGAAGCTTTCTTT.

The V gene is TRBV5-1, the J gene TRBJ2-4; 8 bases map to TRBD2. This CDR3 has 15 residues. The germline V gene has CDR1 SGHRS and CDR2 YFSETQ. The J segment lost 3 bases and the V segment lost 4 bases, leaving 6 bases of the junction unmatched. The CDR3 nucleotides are TGCGCCAGCAGCCGCACAAGCGGGAGCAAAAACATTCAGTACTTC. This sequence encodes CASSRTSGSKNIQYF.

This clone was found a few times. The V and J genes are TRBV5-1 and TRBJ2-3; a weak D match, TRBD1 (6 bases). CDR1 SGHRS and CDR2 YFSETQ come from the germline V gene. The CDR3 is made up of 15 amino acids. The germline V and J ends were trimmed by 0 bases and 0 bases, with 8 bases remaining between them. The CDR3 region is CASSLGGRSTDTQYF. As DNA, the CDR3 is TGCGCCAGCAGCTTGGGGGGGCGGAGCACAGATACGCAGTATTTT.

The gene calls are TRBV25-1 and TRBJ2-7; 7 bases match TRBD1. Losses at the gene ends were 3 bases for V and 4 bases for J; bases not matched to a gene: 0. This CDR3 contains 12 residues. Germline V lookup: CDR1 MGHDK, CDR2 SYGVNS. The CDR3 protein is CASSDRGYEQYF. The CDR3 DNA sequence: TGTGCCAGCAGTGACAGGGGGTACGAGCAGTACTTC.

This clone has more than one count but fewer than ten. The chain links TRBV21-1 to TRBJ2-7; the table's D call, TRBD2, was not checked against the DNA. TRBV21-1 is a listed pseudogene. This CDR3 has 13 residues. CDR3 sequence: CASSKLEACEQYF. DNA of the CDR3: TGTGCCAGCAGCAAACTAGAGGCTTGCGAGCAGTACTTC.

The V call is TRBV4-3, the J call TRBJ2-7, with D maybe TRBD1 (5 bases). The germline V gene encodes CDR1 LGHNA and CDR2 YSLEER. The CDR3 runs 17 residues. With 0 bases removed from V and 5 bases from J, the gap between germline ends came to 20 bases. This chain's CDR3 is CASSQDRNQGGLNEQYF. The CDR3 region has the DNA TGCGCCAGCAGCCAAGATCGGAACCAGGGCGGTCTCAACGAGCAGTACTTC.

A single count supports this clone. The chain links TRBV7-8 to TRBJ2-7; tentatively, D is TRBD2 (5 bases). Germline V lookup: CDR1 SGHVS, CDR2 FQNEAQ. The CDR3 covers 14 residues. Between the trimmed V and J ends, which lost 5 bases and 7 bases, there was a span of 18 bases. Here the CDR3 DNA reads TGTGCCAGCAGCCTTCCGGGGAATGTAGGTGAGCAGTACTTC. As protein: CASSLPGNVGEQYF.

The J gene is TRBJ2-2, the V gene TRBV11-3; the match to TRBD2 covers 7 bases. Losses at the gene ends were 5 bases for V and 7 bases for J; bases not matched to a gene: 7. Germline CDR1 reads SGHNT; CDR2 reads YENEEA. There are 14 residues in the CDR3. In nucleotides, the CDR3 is TGTGCCAGCAGCAGCTCTGGGAGGGACGGGGAGCTGTTTTTT. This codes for CASSSSGRDGELFF.

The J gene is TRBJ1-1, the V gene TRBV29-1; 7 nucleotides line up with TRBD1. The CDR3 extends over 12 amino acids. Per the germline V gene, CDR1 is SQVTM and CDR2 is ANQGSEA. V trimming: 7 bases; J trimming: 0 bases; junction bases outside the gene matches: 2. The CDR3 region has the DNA TGCAGCGGGGGACAGATGAACACTGAAGCTTTCTTT. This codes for CSGGQMNTEAFF.

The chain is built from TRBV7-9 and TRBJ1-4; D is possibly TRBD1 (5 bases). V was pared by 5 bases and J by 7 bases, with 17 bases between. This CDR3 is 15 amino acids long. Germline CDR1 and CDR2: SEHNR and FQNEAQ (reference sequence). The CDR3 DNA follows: TGTGCCAGCAGCGAAAGGTCTCAGGGAGGTGAAAAACTGTTTTTT. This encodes CASSERSQGGEKLFF.